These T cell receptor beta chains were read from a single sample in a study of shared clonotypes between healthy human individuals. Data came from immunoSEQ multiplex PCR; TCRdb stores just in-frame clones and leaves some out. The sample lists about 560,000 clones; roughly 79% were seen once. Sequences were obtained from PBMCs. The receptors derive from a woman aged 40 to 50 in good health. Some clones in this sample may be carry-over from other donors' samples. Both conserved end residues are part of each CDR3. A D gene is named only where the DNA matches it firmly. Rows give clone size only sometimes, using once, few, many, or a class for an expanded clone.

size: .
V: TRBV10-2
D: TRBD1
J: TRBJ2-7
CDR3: CASRNRDREGPYEQYF
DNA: TGCGCCAGCCGCAACCGGGACAGGGAAGGCCCTTACGAGCAGTACTTC

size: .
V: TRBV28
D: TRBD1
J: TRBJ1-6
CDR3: CASSLFTGTDNSPLHF
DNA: TGTGCCAGCAGTTTATTCACCGGGACAGATAATTCACCCCTCCACTTT

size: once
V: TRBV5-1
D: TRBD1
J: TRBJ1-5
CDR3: CASSVTGGNQPQHF
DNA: TGCGCCAGCAGCGTGACAGGGGGGAATCAGCCCCAGCATTTT

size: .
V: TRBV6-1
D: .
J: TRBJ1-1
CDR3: CASSTGGGNTEAFF
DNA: TGTGCCAGCAGTACGGGGGGAGGGAACACTGAAGCTTTCTTT

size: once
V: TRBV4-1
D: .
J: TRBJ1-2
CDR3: CASSLLTGINYGYTF
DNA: TGCGCCAGCAGCCTCCTGACAGGAATCAACTATGGCTACACCTTC

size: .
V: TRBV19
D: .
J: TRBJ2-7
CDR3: CASSMAEGFYEQYF
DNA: TGTGCCAGTAGTATGGCGGAGGGTTTCTACGAGCAGTACTTC

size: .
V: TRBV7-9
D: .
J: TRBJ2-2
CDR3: CASDLTGELFF
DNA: TGTGCCAGCGACCTCACCGGGGAGCTGTTTTTT

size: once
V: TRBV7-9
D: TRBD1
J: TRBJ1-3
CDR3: CASSLTGFGNTIYF
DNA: TGTGCCAGCAGCTTGACAGGGTTTGGAAACACCATATATTTT

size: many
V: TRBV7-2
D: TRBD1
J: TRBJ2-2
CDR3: CASSQRTGGVTGELFF
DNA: TGTGCCAGCAGCCAGCGGACAGGGGGCGTCACCGGGGAGCTGTTTTTT

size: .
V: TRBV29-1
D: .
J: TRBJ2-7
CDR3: CSAGQGTYEQYF
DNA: TGCAGCGCCGGGCAGGGTACCTACGAGCAGTACTTC

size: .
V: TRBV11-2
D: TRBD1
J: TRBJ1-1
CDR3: CASSFLLETGISFF
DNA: TGTGCCAGCAGTTTCCTTCTTGAGACAGGGATTTCATTCTTT

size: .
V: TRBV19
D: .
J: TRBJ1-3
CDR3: CASTTNRRSSGNTIYF
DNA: TGTGCCAGTACCACGAACAGACGGAGCTCTGGAAACACCATATATTTT

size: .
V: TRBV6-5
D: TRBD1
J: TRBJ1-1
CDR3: CASSITGGWSTEAFF
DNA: TGTGCCAGCAGTATCACAGGGGGTTGGAGCACTGAAGCTTTCTTT

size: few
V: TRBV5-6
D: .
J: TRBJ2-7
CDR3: CASSTPGFYEQYF
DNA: TGTGCCAGCAGCACCCCGGGATTCTACGAGCAGTACTTC

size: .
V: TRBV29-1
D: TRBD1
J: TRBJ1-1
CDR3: CSVGTGVTEAFF
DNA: TGCAGCGTAGGGACAGGGGTCACTGAAGCTTTCTTT

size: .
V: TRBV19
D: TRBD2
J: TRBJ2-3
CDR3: CASSPGGTQYF
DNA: TGTGCCAGTAGTCCGGGGGGTACGCAGTATTTT

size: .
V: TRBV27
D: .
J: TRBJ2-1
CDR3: CASKGLALYNEQFF
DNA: TGTGCCAGCAAGGGGCTAGCGCTCTACAATGAGCAGTTCTTC

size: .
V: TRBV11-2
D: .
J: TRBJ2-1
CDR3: CASSHPGGGPYNEQFF
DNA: TGTGCCAGCAGCCACCCCGGGGGAGGTCCCTACAATGAGCAGTTCTTC

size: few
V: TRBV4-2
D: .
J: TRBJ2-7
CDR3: CASSQVLGSSYEQYF
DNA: TGTGCCAGCAGCCAAGTCCTGGGTAGCAGCTACGAGCAGTACTTC

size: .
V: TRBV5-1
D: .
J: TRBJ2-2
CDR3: CASSLGPTGNTGELFF
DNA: TGCGCCAGCAGCTTGGGTCCGACGGGAAACACCGGGGAGCTGTTTTTT

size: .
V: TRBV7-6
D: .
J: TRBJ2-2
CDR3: CASSLGGLPGELFF
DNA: TGTGCCAGCAGCTTAGGGGGATTACCGGGGGAGCTGTTTTTT

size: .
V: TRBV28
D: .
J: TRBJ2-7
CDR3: CASSAAGQGDDEQYF
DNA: TGTGCCAGCAGTGCAGCGGGCCAGGGGGACGACGAGCAGTACTTC

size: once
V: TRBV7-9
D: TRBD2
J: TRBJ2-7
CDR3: CASSLPGLAGKEQYF
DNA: TGTGCCAGCAGCCTACCGGGACTAGCGGGAAAGGAGCAGTACTTC

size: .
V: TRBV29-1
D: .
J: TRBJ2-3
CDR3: CSVERETDTQYF
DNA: TGCAGCGTTGAAAGGGAAACAGATACGCAGTATTTT

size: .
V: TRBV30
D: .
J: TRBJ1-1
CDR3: CAWSVSRGGRTEAFF
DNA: TGTGCCTGGAGTGTTAGCAGGGGCGGAAGGACTGAAGCTTTCTTT

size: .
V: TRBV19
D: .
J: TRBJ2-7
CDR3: CASSIRASSYEQYF
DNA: TGTGCCAGTAGTATTAGGGCCTCCTCCTACGAGCAGTACTTC

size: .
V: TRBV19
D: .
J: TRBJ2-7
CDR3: CASSIGQRPYEQYF
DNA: TGTGCCAGTAGTATTGGGCAGAGACCCTACGAGCAGTACTTC

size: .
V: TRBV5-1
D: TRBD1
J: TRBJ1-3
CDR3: CASSLAGTGRGNTIYF
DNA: TGCGCCAGCAGCTTGGCGGGGACAGGGAGAGGAAACACCATATATTTT

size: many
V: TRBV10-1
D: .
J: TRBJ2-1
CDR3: CASSESSVTNEQFF
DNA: TGCGCCAGCAGTGAGTCTAGCGTTACGAATGAGCAGTTCTTC

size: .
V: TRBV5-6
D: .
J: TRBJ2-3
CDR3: CASSVRSTDTQYF
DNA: TGTGCCAGCAGCGTTAGAAGCACAGATACGCAGTATTTT

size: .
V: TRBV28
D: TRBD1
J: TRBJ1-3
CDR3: CASSLGTASGNTIYF
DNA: TGTGCCAGCAGTTTAGGGACAGCCTCTGGAAACACCATATATTTT

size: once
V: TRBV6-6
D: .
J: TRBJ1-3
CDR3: CASSYSASSGNTIYF
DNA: TGTGCCAGCAGTTACTCCGCCAGCTCTGGAAACACCATATATTTT

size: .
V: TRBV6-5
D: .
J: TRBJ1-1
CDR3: CASSYGGPLTGAFF
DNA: TGTGCCAGCAGTTACGGGGGCCCCTTGACGGGAGCTTTCTTT

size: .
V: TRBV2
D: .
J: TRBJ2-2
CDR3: CASSVQGTGELFF
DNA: TGTGCCAGCAGCGTACAGGGTACCGGGGAGCTGTTTTTT

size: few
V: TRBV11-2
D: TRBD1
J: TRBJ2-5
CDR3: CASSLSAPGGSQETQYF
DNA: TGTGCCAGCAGCTTAAGTGCGCCAGGGGGATCTCAAGAGACCCAGTACTTC

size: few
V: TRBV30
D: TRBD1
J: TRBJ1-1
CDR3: CAWSGDREITEAFF
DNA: TGTGCCTGGAGTGGGGACAGGGAAATCACTGAAGCTTTCTTT

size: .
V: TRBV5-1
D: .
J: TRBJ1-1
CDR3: CASSLGATTEAFF
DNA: TGCGCCAGCAGCTTGGGTGCTACCACTGAAGCTTTCTTT

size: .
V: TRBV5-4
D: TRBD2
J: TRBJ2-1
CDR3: CASSLVIGGNNEQFF
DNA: TGTGCCAGCAGCTTGGTGATCGGGGGGAACAATGAGCAGTTCTTC

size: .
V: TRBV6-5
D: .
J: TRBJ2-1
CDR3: CASSRRGRPDNEQFF
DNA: TGTGCCAGCAGTCGACGGGGCCGCCCAGACAATGAGCAGTTCTTC

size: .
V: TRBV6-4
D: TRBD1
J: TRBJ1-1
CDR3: CASSDSDREVSVSLNTEAFF
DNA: TGTGCCAGCAGTGACTCGGACAGGGAGGTGTCTGTTTCCCTGAACACTGAAGCTTTCTTT

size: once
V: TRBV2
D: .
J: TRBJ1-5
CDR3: CASSEEGGLYQPQHF
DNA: TGTGCCAGCAGTGAAGAGGGGGGGCTCTATCAGCCCCAGCATTTT

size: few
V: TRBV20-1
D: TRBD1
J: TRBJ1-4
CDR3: CSGTGNEKLFF
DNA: TGCAGTGGGACAGGAAATGAAAAACTGTTTTTT

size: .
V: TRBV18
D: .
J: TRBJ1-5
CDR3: CASSPGGGGSNQPQHF
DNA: TGTGCCAGCTCCCCCGGGGGGGGCGGTAGCAATCAGCCCCAGCATTTT

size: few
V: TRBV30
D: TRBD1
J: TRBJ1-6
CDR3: CAWSVVDREASPLHF
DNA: TGTGCCTGGAGTGTAGTGGACAGGGAGGCTTCACCCCTCCACTTT

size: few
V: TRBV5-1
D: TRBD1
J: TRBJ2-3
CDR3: CASRRQGTSTDTQYF
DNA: TGCGCCAGCAGACGACAGGGGACTAGCACAGATACGCAGTATTTT

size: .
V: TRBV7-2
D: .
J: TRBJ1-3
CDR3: CASSLGGGNTIYF
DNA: TGTGCCAGCAGCTTAGGGGGGGGAAACACCATATATTTT

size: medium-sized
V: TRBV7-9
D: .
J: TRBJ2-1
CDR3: CASSLSQGRAVFF
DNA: TGTGCCAGCAGCTTATCCCAGGGACGGGCGGTGTTCTTC

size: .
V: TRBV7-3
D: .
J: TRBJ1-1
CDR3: CASSFGGAGEAFF
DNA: TGTGCCAGCAGCTTCGGGGGCGCGGGTGAAGCTTTCTTT